The rows below give T cell receptor beta chains drawn from one sample of a study of identical twins. TCRdb recomputed calls from the 5' RACE reads with MiXCR, one row per CDR3 protein. The sample holds about 470,000 distinct CDR3 sequences, about 24% seen once. This sample also appeared in a second study, on T cells expressing NK-cell markers.

The source material was CD4+ T cells sorted from blood. These receptors all come from a woman aged 18 to 35 in good health. CDR3s include the opening cysteine and the closing phenylalanine or tryptophan. The order of the fields is J gene, D gene, clone size, V gene, CDR3 protein, CDR3 DNA. A D gene is named only where the DNA matches it firmly. Clone size, where shown, is once, few, many, or a class for clones that have expanded.

J: TRBJ2-1
D: .
size: many
V: TRBV29-1
CDR3: CSVAPGISYNEQFF
DNA: TGCAGCGTTGCCCCCGGGATCTCCTACAATGAGCAGTTCTTC

J: TRBJ2-5
D: .
size: once
V: TRBV20-1
CDR3: CSARGPGETQYF
DNA: TGCAGTGCTAGAGGGCCGGGAGAGACCCAGTACTTC

J: TRBJ2-7
D: .
size: few
V: TRBV6-5
CDR3: CASSHSLDYEQYF
DNA: TGTGCCAGCAGTCACAGTCTTGACTACGAGCAGTACTTC

J: TRBJ2-1
D: TRBD2
size: few
V: TRBV29-1
CDR3: CSVRLAGGHHLPYNEQFF
DNA: TGCAGCGTTAGACTAGCGGGAGGACACCATCTCCCCTACAATGAGCAGTTCTTC

J: TRBJ2-2
D: TRBD1
size: .
V: TRBV6-1
CDR3: CASRTTGVNTGELFF
DNA: TGTGCCAGCAGGACGACAGGGGTGAACACCGGGGAGCTGTTTTTT

J: TRBJ1-2
D: .
size: few
V: TRBV3-1
CDR3: CASSQSDGGYGYTF
DNA: TGTGCCAGCAGCCAATCCGACGGTGGCTATGGCTACACCTTC

J: TRBJ2-6
D: .
size: .
V: TRBV13
CDR3: CASSLRAGASSGANVLTF
DNA: TGTGCCAGCAGCTTACGGGCAGGGGCCTCCTCTGGGGCCAACGTCCTGACTTTC

J: TRBJ2-1
D: TRBD2
size: few
V: TRBV10-2
CDR3: CASSRTSGHNEQFF
DNA: TGCGCCAGCTCCCGGACTAGCGGCCACAATGAGCAGTTCTTC

J: TRBJ1-6
D: .
size: few
V: TRBV5-4
CDR3: CASSADLRAYNSPLHF
DNA: TGTGCCAGCAGCGCCGACTTGAGGGCCTATAATTCACCCCTCCACTTT

J: TRBJ2-1
D: TRBD2
size: few
V: TRBV20-1
CDR3: CSASPQLTSGGSNEQFF
DNA: TGCAGTGCTAGTCCCCAACTGACTAGCGGGGGAAGCAATGAGCAGTTCTTC

J: TRBJ2-4
D: .
size: .
V: TRBV6-1
CDR3: CASSERDNKKGYF
DNA: TGTGCCAGCAGTGAAAGGGACAATAAAAAAGGGTACTTC

J: TRBJ2-7
D: .
size: few
V: TRBV20-1
CDR3: CSARPHSGDRMHEQYF
DNA: TGCAGTGCTAGACCCCACTCCGGGGATAGAATGCACGAGCAGTACTTC

J: TRBJ1-2
D: .
size: .
V: TRBV12-3/TRBV12-4
CDR3: CASSLAGANYGYTF
DNA: TGTGCCAGCAGTTTAGCGGGAGCTAACTATGGCTACACCTTC

J: TRBJ1-5
D: .
size: .
V: TRBV12-3/TRBV12-4
CDR3: CASSLGGWWDNSNQPQHF
DNA: TGTGCCAGCAGTTTAGGTGGGTGGTGGGACAATAGCAATCAGCCCCAGCATTTT

J: TRBJ2-3
D: .
size: few
V: TRBV5-1
CDR3: CASSAGSGTDTQYF
DNA: TGCGCCAGCAGCGCGGGGTCAGGGACAGATACGCAGTATTTT

J: TRBJ2-5
D: TRBD1
size: .
V: TRBV20-1
CDR3: CSARGGQTQETQYF
DNA: TGCAGTGCTAGAGGGGGACAGACCCAAGAGACCCAGTACTTC

J: TRBJ2-4
D: .
size: many
V: TRBV12-3/TRBV12-4
CDR3: CASSLEQGPKNIQYF
DNA: TGTGCCAGCAGTTTGGAACAGGGACCTAAAAACATTCAGTACTTC